These T cell receptor beta chains were read from a single sample in a study of T cell responses to AZD1222 COVID-19 vaccine. The method was immunoSEQ multiplex PCR; TCRdb's version includes in-frame clones alone and lacks a portion of them. In the table there are about 120,000 clones, about 89% of which are singletons. This sample comprised peripheral blood, obtained on day 0 of AZD1222 vaccination. The receptors were sampled from an adult in good health. The CDR3 runs from the conserved cysteine through the conserved F or W.

v_gene,j_gene,CDR3aa
TRBV19,TRBJ2-3,CASTSSGRFLTSTDTQYF
TRBV5-1,TRBJ1-2,CASSLDGTVYTF
TRBV9,TRBJ2-1,CASSVTSGSSHNEQFF
TRBV11-2,TRBJ2-1,CAGASLAAYNEQFF
TRBV19,TRBJ1-2,CAGRGRKNYGYTF
TRBV5-8,TRBJ1-4,CASSHRSNEKLFF
TRBV11-2,TRBJ2-7,CASSDPGGRYSYEQYF
TRBV15,TRBJ2-7,CATGQTSYEQYF
TRBV30,TRBJ1-1,CAWTPSRNTEAFF
TRBV27,TRBJ1-5,CASTGMLRVGNQPQHF
TRBV19,TRBJ1-2,CASNGRNYGYTF
TRBV7-9,TRBJ1-2,CASSLGPLDYGYTF
TRBV19,TRBJ2-5,CASSIARGWRETQYF
TRBV9,TRBJ1-4,CASSPGLVEKLFF
TRBV3-1/TRBV3-2,TRBJ2-7,CASSQDLLGEQYF
TRBV5-6,TRBJ1-3,CASSRTDSGNTIYF
TRBV5-4,TRBJ2-7,CASSLGSGQGLYEQYF
TRBV24-1,TRBJ2-1,CATSDYQTSLTFREFYNEQFF
TRBV29-1,TRBJ2-1,CSVEDPGQGKIKQFF
TRBV3-1/TRBV3-2,TRBJ1-2,CASSQGHEGHGYTF
TRBV5-1,TRBJ2-1,CASTLQGAPNNEQFF
TRBV6-5,TRBJ1-2,CASSMDSYGYTF
TRBV5-4,TRBJ2-1,CASSSERESYNEQFF
TRBV2,TRBJ1-2,CASAAGVINGYTF
TRBV5-1,TRBJ1-2,CASSFHVRLYGYTF
TRBV2,TRBJ2-1,CASSEVGGVAGSSSYNEQFF
TRBV5-8,TRBJ1-1,CASSALDGTFAEAFF
TRBV10-3,TRBJ2-5,CATQGRDRGMSETQYF
TRBV6-5,TRBJ2-1,CASQRGGEQFF
TRBV2,TRBJ1-3,CATSRDSVNTIYF
TRBV9,TRBJ1-2,CASSVLSGGRNYGYTF
TRBV7-9,TRBJ2-5,CASSFAGAQETQYF